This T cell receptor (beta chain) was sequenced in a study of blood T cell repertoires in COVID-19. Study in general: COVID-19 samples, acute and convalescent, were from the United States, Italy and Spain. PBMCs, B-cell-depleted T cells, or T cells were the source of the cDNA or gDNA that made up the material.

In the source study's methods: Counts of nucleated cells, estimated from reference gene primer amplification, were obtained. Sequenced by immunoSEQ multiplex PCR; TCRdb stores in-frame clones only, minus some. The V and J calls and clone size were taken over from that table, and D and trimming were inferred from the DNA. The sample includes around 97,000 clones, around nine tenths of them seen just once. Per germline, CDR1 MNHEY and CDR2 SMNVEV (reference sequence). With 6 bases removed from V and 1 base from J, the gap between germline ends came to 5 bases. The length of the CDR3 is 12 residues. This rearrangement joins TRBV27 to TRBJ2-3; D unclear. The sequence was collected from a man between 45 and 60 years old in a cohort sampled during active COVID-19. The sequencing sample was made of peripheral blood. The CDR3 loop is CASRTGTDTQYF. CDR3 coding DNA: TGTGCCAGCAGAACGGGCACAGATACGCAGTATTTT.